This T cell receptor (beta chain) derives from a study of OX40 agonist ivuxolimab in advanced cancers. General study points: Average numbers of expanded clones were greater in CD8+ T cells than in CD4+. In the 0.1 to 3.0 mg/kg range, CD4+ and CD8+ blood T cells had expanded clonally by week 6.

Some clones are missing from TCRdb's copy, which holds only in-frame ones; the method was immunoSEQ multiplex PCR. In the table there are 99,000 or so clones, about 96% of which are singletons. In regard to this clone: The antigen is unknown.

Germline assignment: CDR1 MRHNA and CDR2 SNTAGT. The length of the CDR3 is 15 residues. With 2 bases removed from V and 7 bases from J, the gap between germline ends came to 15 bases. The clonotype was recovered from an adult with an advanced solid tumor such as melanoma, head and neck, liver or kidney cancer. Sample: CD4+ or CD8+ T cells sorted from blood, taken in a trial of the OX40 agonist ivuxolimab. The rearrangement joins TRBV6-4 to TRBJ2-1; D may be TRBD2 (6 bases). CDR3 in amino acids: CASSDVGSGPNEQFF. The CDR3 bases are TGTGCCAGCAGTGACGTCGGGAGTGGCCCAAATGAGCAGTTCTTC.